This T cell receptor (beta chain) derives from a study of control samples from healthy donors and cancer patients. Sequencing used immunoSEQ multiplex PCR; TCRdb keeps in-frame clones, though not all of them. The sample lists 350,000 to 450,000 clones; 90% were seen once. The CDR3 spans 11 residues. With 3 bases removed from V and 6 bases from J, the gap between germline ends came to 5 bases. Germline CDR1 reads SQVTM; CDR2 reads ANQGSEA. The chain uses TRBV29-1 and TRBJ1-4; no clear D. The receptor's source is a man aged 35-49 years with head and neck cancer. The sequenced sample consisted of PBMCs. The CDR3 DNA is TGCAGCGTTGAGACTGATGAAAAACTGTTTTTT. This gives the protein CSVETDEKLFF.